What follows are 4 T cell receptor beta chains derived from one specimen sequenced in a study of blood T cell repertoires in COVID-19. TCRdb's table, derived via immunoSEQ multiplex PCR, lists solely in-frame clones and lacks some. This table has 65,000 to 95,000 clones, roughly 85% appearing once. Sequencing input: peripheral blood. Receptors originate from a man aged 30-40 years with acute or convalescent COVID-19.

This chain joins TRBV6-4 and TRBJ1-2; TRBD1 aligns across 9 bases. CDR1 is MRHNA, CDR2 SNTAGT, per germline. V dropped 2 bases and J dropped 8; count of bases not matched to a gene: 9. The CDR3 extends over 15 amino acids. The CDR3 coding sequence is TGTGCCAGCAGTGACCCCGGGACAGGGCTTCTGGGCTACACCTTC. This codes for CASSDPGTGLLGYTF.

The chain carries TRBV11-2 and TRBJ1-6; 8 nucleotides align to TRBD1. With V trimmed by 3 bases and J by 10 bases, 8 bases remained unmatched. Looked up from germline, CDR1 is SGHAT and CDR2 is FQNNGV. The CDR3 runs to 15 residues. This CDR3 reads CASSFQGAVQSPLHF. In nucleotides, the CDR3 is TGTGCCAGCAGCTTCCAGGGGGCAGTACAATCACCCCTCCACTTT. The full variable domain, its missing parts supplied by reference TRBV11-2 and TRBJ1-6, is EAGVAQSPRYKIIEKRQSVAFWCNPISGHATLYWYQQILGQGPKLLIQFQNNGVVDDSQLPKDRFSAERLKGVDSTLKIQPAKLEDSAVYLCASSFQGAVQSPLHFGNGTRLTVT.

This clone was recorded once. The chain combines TRBV7-2 with TRBJ2-5; D perhaps matches TRBD2 (6 bases). Germline CDR1 is SGHTA and CDR2 is FQGNSA. The CDR3 is made up of 14 amino acids. The V end was cut by 3 bases, the J end by 5 bases, with 13 bases between. CDR3 residues: CASSLSGAGETQYF. The CDR3 region has the DNA TGTGCCAGCAGCTTGTCGGGAGCAGGGGAGACCCAGTACTTC.

The chain recombines TRBV13 with TRBJ1-3; possibly TRBD1 for D (5 bases). Germline V gives CDR1 PRHDT, CDR2 FYEKMQ (reference sequence). This CDR3 is 16 amino acids long. The V and J ends lost 10 bases and 0 bases respectively, with 19 bases between them. The CDR3 region has the DNA TGTGCCAATCGGACACGCCTAGGATTCTCTGGAAACACCATATATTTT. This translates into CANRTRLGFSGNTIYF.